The clone carrying this T cell receptor beta chain has more than one count but fewer than ten. Its specificity is unknown. This entry belongs to a study of blood T cells in healthy people across ages. Primers used in a second PCR of about 6 to 12 cycles were a sample-barcoded 5' primer and a J-beta primer mix. TCRdb reprocessed the 5' RACE reads with MiXCR, giving one entry per CDR3 protein. The sample includes about 1.1 million distinct CDR3 sequences, around two fifths seen only once; the top ten take around 13%. The CDR3 sequence is 14 residues long. Germline V gene lookup returns CDR1 LGHNA and CDR2 YSLEER. Trimming took 0 bases from V and 3 from J, leaving 9 bases between them. General study points: Diversity estimates drawn from one million T cells were deemed underestimates.

Drawn from each donor were roughly 10 milliliters of peripheral blood. Sequencing input: blood. The chain combines TRBV4-3 with TRBJ2-7; D uncertain. This receptor was obtained from a man younger than 35 in good health. This CDR3 is CASSQELFGYEQYF. CDR3 DNA sequence: TGCGCCAGCAGCCAAGAACTGTTTGGCTACGAGCAGTACTTC.